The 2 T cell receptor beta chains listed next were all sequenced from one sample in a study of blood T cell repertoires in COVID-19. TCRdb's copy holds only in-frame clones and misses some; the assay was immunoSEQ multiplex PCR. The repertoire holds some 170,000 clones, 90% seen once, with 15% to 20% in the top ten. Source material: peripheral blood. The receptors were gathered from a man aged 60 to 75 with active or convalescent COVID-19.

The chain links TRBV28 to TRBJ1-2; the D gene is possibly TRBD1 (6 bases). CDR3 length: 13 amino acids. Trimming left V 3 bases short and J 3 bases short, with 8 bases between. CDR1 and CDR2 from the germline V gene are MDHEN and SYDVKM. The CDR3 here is CASSFGQHYGYTF. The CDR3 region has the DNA TGTGCCAGCAGTTTTGGACAGCACTATGGCTACACCTTC.

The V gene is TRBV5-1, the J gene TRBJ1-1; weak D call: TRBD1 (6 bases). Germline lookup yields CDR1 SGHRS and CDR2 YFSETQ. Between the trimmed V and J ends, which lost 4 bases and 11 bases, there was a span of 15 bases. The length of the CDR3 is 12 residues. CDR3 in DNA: TGCGCCAGCAGCCCAACAACAGGGTCCGCTTTCTTT. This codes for CASSPTTGSAFF.